This is a list of T cell receptor beta chains from one sample in a study of long-term antiretroviral therapy in people with HIV. TCRdb's table, derived via immunoSEQ multiplex PCR, lists solely in-frame clones and lacks some. The table records around 26,000 clones, 75% to 90% of them present only once. The sample consisted of unsorted PBMCs, taken roughly 4.5 years after starting antiretroviral therapy. These TCRs come from a man aged 25 to 45 with HIV. Each CDR3 is given with its conserved first and last residue. Each record gives: J gene, CDR3 length, clone size, V gene, D gene, CDR3 protein, CDR3 DNA. A D gene is named only where the DNA matches it firmly. Clone size is shown for a subset of rows, as once, few, many or a class of expanded clone.

J gene: TRBJ2-5
CDR3 length: 17
clone size: NA
V gene: TRBV5-1
D gene: TRBD2
CDR3 protein: CASSSSPPISGGETQYF
CDR3 DNA: TGCGCCAGCAGCTCGAGCCCTCCCATTAGCGGGGGAGAGACCCAGTACTTC

J gene: TRBJ2-7
CDR3 length: 16
clone size: NA
V gene: TRBV15
D gene: TRBD1
CDR3 protein: CATSRLWTGRTYEQYF
CDR3 DNA: TGTGCCACCAGCAGACTTTGGACAGGGAGGACCTACGAGCAGTACTTC

J gene: TRBJ2-5
CDR3 length: 13
clone size: NA
V gene: TRBV6-6
D gene: NA
CDR3 protein: CASSLARQETQYF
CDR3 DNA: TGTGCCAGCAGCCTGGCTAGGCAAGAGACCCAGTACTTC

J gene: TRBJ1-2
CDR3 length: 12
clone size: NA
V gene: TRBV6-6
D gene: NA
CDR3 protein: CASRGPNYGYTF
CDR3 DNA: TGTGCCAGCAGGGGACCTAACTATGGCTACACCTTC

J gene: TRBJ1-2
CDR3 length: 14
clone size: NA
V gene: TRBV7-2
D gene: NA
CDR3 protein: CASSPGGGGYGYTF
CDR3 DNA: TGTGCCAGCAGTCCCGGCGGGGGGGGCTATGGCTACACCTTC

J gene: TRBJ2-3
CDR3 length: 13
clone size: NA
V gene: TRBV4-1
D gene: NA
CDR3 protein: CASSQRLPDTQYF
CDR3 DNA: TGCGCCAGCAGCCAACGACTCCCAGATACGCAGTATTTT

J gene: TRBJ2-7
CDR3 length: 16
clone size: NA
V gene: TRBV28
D gene: TRBD1
CDR3 protein: CASPPTPGQTYYEQYF
CDR3 DNA: TGTGCCAGCCCTCCCACTCCGGGACAGACTTACTACGAGCAGTACTTC

J gene: TRBJ2-3
CDR3 length: 16
clone size: NA
V gene: TRBV5-1
D gene: TRBD2
CDR3 protein: CASSLAISGSGDTQYF
CDR3 DNA: TGCGCCAGCAGCTTGGCTATTAGCGGGAGTGGAGATACGCAGTATTTT

J gene: TRBJ2-2
CDR3 length: 12
clone size: NA
V gene: TRBV19
D gene: NA
CDR3 protein: CASSIQDGELFF
CDR3 DNA: TGTGCCAGTAGTATTCAGGACGGGGAGCTGTTTTTT

J gene: TRBJ2-5
CDR3 length: 19
clone size: once
V gene: TRBV4-3
D gene: TRBD1
CDR3 protein: CASSQETYNPGQARETQYF
CDR3 DNA: TGCGCCAGCAGCCAAGAGACGTACAATCCGGGACAGGCACGGGAGACCCAGTACTTC